This T cell receptor (beta chain) was obtained from a study of T cells in localized non-small cell lung cancer. The study, taken as a whole, reports: Uninvolved adjacent lung showed peak T cell clonality, exceeding tumor.

The CDR3 is made up of 10 amino acids. TCRdb's copy holds only in-frame clones and misses some; the assay was immunoSEQ multiplex PCR. The sample lists 45,000 to 60,000 clones; roughly 85% were seen once. Concerning this clone itself: Its cognate antigen is unknown.

The chain has TRBV21-1 and TRBJ1-1. TRBV21-1 is termed a pseudogene. The specimen was peripheral blood, collected before any cancer treatment. The TCR comes from a woman between 35 and 70 years old with stage I lung adenocarcinoma. The CDR3 DNA reads as TGTGCCAGCACGAACACTGAAGCTTTCTTT. Translated, it gives CASTNTEAFF.